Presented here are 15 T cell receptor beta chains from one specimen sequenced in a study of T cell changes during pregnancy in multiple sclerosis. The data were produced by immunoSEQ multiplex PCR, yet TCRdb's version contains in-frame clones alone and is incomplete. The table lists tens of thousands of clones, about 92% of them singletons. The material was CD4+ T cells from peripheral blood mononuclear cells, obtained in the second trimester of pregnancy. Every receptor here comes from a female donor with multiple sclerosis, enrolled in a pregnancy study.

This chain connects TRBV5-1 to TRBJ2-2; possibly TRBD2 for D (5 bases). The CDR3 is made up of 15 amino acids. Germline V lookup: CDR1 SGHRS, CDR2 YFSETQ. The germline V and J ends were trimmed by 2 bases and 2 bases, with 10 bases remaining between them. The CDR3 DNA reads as TGCGCCAGCAGCTTCCGGGGAACTAACACCGGGGAGCTGTTTTTT. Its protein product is CASSFRGTNTGELFF.

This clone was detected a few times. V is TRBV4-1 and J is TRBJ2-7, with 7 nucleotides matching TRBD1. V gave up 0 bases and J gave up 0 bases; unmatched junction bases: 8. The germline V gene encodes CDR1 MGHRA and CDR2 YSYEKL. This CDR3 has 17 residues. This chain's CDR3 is CASSQDYRTGSSYEQYF. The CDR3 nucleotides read TGCGCCAGCAGCCAAGATTACAGGACAGGCAGCTCCTACGAGCAGTACTTC.

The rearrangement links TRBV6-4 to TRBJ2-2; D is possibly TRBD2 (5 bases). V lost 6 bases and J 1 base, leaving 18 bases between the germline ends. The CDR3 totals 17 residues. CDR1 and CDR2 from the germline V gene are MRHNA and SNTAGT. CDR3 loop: CASSRSTGGMNTGELFF. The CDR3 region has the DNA TGTGCCAGCAGCCGCTCAACTGGAGGAATGAACACCGGGGAGCTGTTTTTT.

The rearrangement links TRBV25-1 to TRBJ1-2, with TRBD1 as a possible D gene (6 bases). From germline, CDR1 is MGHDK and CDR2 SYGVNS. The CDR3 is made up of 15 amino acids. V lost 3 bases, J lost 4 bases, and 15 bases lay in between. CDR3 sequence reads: CASSDRGRGSYGYTF. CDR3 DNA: TGTGCCAGCAGTGATCGGGGCAGGGGTAGCTATGGCTACACCTTC.

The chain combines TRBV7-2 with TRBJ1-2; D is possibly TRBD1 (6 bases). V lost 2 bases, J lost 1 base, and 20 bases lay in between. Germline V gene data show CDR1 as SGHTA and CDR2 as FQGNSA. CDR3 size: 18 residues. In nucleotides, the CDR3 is TGTGCCAGCAGCTTACCCCTGACAGGACGGAGGTTTAACTATGGCTACACCTTC. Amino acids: CASSLPLTGRRFNYGYTF. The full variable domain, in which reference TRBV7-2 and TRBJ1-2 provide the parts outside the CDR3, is GAGVSQSPSNKVTEKGKDVELRCDPISGHTALYWYRQSLGQGLEFLIYFQGNSAPDKSGLPSDRFSAERTGGSVSTLTIQRTQQEDSAVYLCASSLPLTGRRFNYGYTFGSGTRLTVV.

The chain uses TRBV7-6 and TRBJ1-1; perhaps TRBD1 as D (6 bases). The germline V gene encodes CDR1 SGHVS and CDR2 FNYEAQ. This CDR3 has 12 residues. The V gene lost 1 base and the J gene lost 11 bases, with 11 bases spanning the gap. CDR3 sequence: CASSLVTGMAFF. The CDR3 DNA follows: TGTGCCAGCAGCTTAGTAACAGGGATGGCTTTCTTT.

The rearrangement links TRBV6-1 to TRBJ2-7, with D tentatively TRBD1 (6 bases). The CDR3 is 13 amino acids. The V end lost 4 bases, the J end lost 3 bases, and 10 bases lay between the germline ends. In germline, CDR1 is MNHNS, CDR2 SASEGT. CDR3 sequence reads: CASSGQANYEQYF. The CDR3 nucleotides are TGTGCCAGCAGTGGACAGGCAAACTACGAGCAGTACTTC.

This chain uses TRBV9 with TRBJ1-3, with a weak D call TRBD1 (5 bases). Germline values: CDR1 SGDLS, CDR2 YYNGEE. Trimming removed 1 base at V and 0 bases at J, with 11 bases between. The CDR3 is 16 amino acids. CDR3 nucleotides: TGTGCCAGCAGCGTATTGGGGCAGTACTCTGGAAACACCATATATTTT. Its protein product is CASSVLGQYSGNTIYF.

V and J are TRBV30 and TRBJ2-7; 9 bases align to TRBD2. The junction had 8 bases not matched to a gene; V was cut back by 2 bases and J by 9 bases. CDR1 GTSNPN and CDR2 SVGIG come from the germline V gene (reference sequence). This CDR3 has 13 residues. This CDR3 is CAWSFGTSKGQYF. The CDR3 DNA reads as TGTGCCTGGAGTTTCGGGACTAGCAAGGGGCAGTACTTC.

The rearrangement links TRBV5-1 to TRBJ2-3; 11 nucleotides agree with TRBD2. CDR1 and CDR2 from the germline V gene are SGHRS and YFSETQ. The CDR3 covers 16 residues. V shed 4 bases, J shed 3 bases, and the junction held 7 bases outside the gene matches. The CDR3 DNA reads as TGCGCCAGCAGCCGTACTAGCGGGAGTGCTACAGATACGCAGTATTTT. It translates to CASSRTSGSATDTQYF.

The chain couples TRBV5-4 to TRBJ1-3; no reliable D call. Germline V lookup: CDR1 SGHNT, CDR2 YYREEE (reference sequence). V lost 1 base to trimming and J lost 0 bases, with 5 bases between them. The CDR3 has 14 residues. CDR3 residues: CASSLWSSGNTIYF. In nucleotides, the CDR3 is TGTGCCAGCAGCTTGTGGAGCTCTGGAAACACCATATATTTT.

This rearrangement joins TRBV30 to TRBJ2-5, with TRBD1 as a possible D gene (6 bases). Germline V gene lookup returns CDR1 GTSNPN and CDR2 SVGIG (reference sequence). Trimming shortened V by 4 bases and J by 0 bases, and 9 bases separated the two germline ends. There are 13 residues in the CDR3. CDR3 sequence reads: CAWTGDYQETQYF. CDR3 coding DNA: TGTGCCTGGACAGGGGATTACCAAGAGACCCAGTACTTC.

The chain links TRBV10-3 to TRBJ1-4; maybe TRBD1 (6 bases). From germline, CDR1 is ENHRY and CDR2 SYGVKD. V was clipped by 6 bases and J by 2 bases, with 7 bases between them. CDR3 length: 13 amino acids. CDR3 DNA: TGTGCCATCAGACAGGGTACTAATGAAAAACTGTTTTTT. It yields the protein CAIRQGTNEKLFF.

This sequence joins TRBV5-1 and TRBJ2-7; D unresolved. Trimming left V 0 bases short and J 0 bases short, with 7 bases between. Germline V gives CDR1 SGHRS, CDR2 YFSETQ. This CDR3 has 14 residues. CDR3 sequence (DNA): TGCGCCAGCAGCTTGGAACTGTTCTCCTACGAGCAGTACTTC. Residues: CASSLELFSYEQYF.

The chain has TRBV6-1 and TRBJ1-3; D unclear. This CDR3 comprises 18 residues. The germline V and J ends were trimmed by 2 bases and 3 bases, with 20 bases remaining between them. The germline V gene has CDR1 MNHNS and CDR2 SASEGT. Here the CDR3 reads CASSENLQTAVGGNTIYF. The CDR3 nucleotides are TGTGCCAGCAGTGAAAACTTACAAACGGCGGTTGGTGGAAACACCATATATTTT.